This TCR beta chain was obtained from a study of T cell repertoires in cytomegalovirus infection (dated by TCRdb to the late 2010s). In the study overall: Recently identified HLA-C-restricted CMV epitopes, whose presentation resists viral immunomodulation, were targeted by peptide stimulations together with well-studied HLA-B-restricted epitopes. Because public TCR beta signatures pointed to carriage of CMV infection together with the matching HLA type, the HLA type of each donor mattered for the analysis. Paper-wide results and their limitations: In both this cohort and an independent roughly 330-donor cohort, the cumulative frequency of public TCR beta family members distinguished carriers of CMV infection plus the relevant HLA type. The ex vivo response was dominated by HLA-C-restricted CMV-specific TCR beta clonotypes, and the single most frequent clonotype in two of eight donors was supplied by these HLA-C-restricted clonotypes.

TCRdb names Illumina HiSeq 1500 as the instrument used. The raw public data were reprocessed by TCRdb itself: fastp quality trimming at Q25, MiXCR clonotype calling, in-frame beta chains only. Every distinct CDR3 protein forms one entry, paired with its most common genes and DNA. A total of roughly 990,000 distinct CDR3 sequences appear in this sample, approximately 30% of them only once. The top ten hold 13% of the sample. Reading the label with the study, this specimen's treatment or condition is: in vitro stimulation with specific CMV peptide epitopes to enrich CMV-specific T cells. The germline V gene sets CDR1 to LGHNT and CDR2 to FRNRAP. Inclusive of the bounding cysteine and phenylalanine, the CDR3 is 17 residues long. Just the 51-base CDR3 DNA is kept, in frame starting at base 1. The junction shows trimming of 3 bases on V and 0 bases on J, and the gene matches do not reach 9 bases of it.

The sample holds a few counts of this clonotype. This clone's antigen is unknown. No clone much larger than this one lies a single base away; base qualities are absent. The V and J genes are TRBV12-5 and TRBJ2-3, with 7 middle bases fitting TRBD2. Source: cultured CD8+ T cells from PBMCs, taken from culture after CMV antigen stimulation. This clonotype was sampled from a human donor in good health (CMV status not recorded). Some clones in this sample may be carry-over from other donors' samples. The nucleotide sequence is TGTGCTAGTGGTTTCCCGCACGGGGGGAACAGCACAGATACGCAGTATTTT. Its protein product is CASGFPHGGNSTDTQYF.